This T cell receptor beta chain comes out of a study of shared clonotypes between healthy human individuals. Study-level information: Researchers assigned three CD4 naive, three CD4 memory, two CD8 naive and one CD8 memory plate to each donor.

Subsets obtained from CD4+ cells comprised CD45RA+ naive and CD45RA-negative memory cells. Points from the study as a whole: Generation probabilities of non-shared clonotypes were lower (relative to those shared by all four donors).

The V gene's germline CDR1 is LNHDA and CDR2 SQIVND (reference sequence). The CDR3 covers 14 residues. Concerning this clone itself: Its antigen is still unknown. Relative to the germline gene, one junction end is altered; a read error may explain this.

Assay: immunoSEQ multiplex PCR; the TCRdb copy retains only in-frame clones and omits some. The sample carries about 2.3 million clones, approximately 95% recorded once. This rearrangement joins TRBV19 to TRBJ2-3; 9 positions match TRBD2. Sequencing used naive CD4+ T cells from PBMCs. This sample's subset: CD45RA+ positively selected. This receptor was identified in a man between 18 and 29 years old in good health. Some clones in this sample may be carry-over from other donors' samples. The CDR3 spells CASSIVAGEDTQYF. The CDR3 bases are TGTGCCAGTAGCATAGTAGCGGGGGAAGATACGCAGTATTTT.